This T cell receptor (beta chain) was captured in a study of T cell responses to AZD1222 COVID-19 vaccine. Findings of the study overall: Two doses of AZD1222 preceded a rise in Spike-specific TCR breadth and depth.

The table came from immunoSEQ multiplex PCR; TCRdb's copy has only in-frame clones and leaves some out. The sample holds tens of thousands of clones; approximately 83% are singletons and the top ten take roughly 6.5%. The germline V and J ends were trimmed by 3 bases and 12 bases, with 13 bases remaining between them. The CDR3 has 13 amino acids. Germline CDR1 and CDR2: SGHRS and YFSETQ. In the case of this clone: Its antigen is as yet unknown.

The source was peripheral blood, collected 28 days after the second AZD1222 dose. The receptor comes from an adult who received the AZD1222 COVID-19 vaccine. This rearrangement joins TRBV5-1 to TRBJ1-6, with D possibly TRBD1 on 5 matching bases. This chain's CDR3 is CASSSGTDGPLHF. The CDR3 nucleotides read TGCGCCAGCAGCTCAGGGACGGACGGACCCCTCCACTTT.